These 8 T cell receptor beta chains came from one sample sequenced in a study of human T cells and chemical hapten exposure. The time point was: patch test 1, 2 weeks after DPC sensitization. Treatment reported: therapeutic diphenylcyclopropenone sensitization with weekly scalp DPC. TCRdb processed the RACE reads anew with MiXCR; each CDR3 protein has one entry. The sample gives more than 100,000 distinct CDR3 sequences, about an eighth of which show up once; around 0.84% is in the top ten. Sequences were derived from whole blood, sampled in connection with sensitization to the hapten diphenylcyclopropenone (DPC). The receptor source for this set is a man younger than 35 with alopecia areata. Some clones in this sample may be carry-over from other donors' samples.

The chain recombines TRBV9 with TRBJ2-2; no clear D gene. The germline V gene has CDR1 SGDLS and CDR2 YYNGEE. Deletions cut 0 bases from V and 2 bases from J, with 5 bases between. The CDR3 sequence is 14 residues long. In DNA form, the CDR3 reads TGTGCCAGCAGCGTAGGTGGTAACACCGGGGAGCTGTTTTTT. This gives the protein CASSVGGNTGELFF.

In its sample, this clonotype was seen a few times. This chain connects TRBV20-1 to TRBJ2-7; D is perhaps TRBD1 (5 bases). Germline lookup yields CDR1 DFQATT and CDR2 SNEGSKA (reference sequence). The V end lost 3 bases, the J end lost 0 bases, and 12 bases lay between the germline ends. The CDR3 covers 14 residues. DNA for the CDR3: TGCAGTGCTAGGGCGACAGCCGTCTCCTACGAGCAGTACTTC. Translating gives CSARATAVSYEQYF.

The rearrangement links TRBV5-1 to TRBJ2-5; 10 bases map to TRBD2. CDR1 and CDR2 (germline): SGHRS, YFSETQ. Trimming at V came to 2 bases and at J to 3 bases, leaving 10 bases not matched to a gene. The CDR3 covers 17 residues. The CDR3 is CASSLGGTSATEETQYF. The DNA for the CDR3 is TGCGCCAGCAGCTTAGGGGGGACTAGCGCCACGGAAGAGACCCAGTACTTC.

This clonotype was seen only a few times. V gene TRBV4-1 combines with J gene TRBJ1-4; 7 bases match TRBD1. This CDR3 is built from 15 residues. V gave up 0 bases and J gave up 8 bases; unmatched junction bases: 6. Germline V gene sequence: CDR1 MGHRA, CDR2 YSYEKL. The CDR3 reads CASSQDWRGQEKLFF. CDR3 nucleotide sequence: TGCGCCAGCAGCCAAGATTGGAGGGGGCAGGAAAAACTGTTTTTT.

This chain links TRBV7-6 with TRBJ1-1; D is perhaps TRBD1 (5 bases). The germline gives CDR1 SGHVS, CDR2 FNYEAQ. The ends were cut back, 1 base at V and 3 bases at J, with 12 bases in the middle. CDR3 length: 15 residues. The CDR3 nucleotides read TGTGCCAGCAGCTTAGGGGCGGGGGAGCACACTGAAGCTTTCTTT. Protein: CASSLGAGEHTEAFF.

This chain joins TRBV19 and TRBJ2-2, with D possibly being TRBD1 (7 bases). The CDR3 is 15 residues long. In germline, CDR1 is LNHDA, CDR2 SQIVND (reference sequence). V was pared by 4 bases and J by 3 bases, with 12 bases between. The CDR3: CASSRRDRDTGELFF. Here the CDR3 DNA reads TGTGCCAGTAGTAGGCGGGACAGAGACACCGGGGAGCTGTTTTTT. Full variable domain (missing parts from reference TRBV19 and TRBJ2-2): DGGITQSPKYLFRKEGQNVTLSCEQNLNHDAMYWYRQDPGQGLRLIYYSQIVNDFQKGDIAEGYSVSREKKESFPLTVTSAQKNPTAFYLCASSRRDRDTGELFFGEGSRLTVL.

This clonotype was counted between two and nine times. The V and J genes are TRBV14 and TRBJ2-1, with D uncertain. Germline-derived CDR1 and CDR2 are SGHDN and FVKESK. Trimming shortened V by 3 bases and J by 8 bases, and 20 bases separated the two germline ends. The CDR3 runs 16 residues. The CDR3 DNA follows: TGTGCCAGCAGCCACAGTAAGGGCCGTGCTTCCTATGAGCAGTTCTTC. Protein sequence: CASSHSKGRASYEQFF.

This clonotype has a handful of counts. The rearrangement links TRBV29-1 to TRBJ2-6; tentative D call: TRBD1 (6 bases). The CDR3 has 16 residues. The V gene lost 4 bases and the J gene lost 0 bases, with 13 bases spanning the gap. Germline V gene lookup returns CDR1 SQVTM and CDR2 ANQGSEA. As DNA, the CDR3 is TGCAGCGTTGGAGCCAGGGGCAGCTCTGGGGCCAACGTCCTGACTTTC. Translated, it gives CSVGARGSSGANVLTF.